These 20 T cell receptor beta chains were sequenced from one sample in a study of early T cells in non-severe SARS-CoV-2 infection (dated by TCRdb to the early 2020s). Library prep was done by 5' RACE. Reads for this sample came from a NextSeq 500. TCRdb trimmed the raw reads at Q25, called clones with MiXCR and kept productive beta chains. Identical CDR3 protein sequences are pooled into one entry, listed with their most common genes and DNA. This sample is represented by around 89,000 distinct CDR3 sequences; under 15% of them were singletons. Clones ranked in the top ten supply approximately 0.5% of the sample. The sequenced material came from whole blood. The receptors were sampled from an adult who was a healthcare worker with PCR-confirmed SARS-CoV-2 infection or an uninfected control (not recorded which).

This clonotype showed up just a few times. The chain carries TRBV7-3 and TRBJ2-1; 7 nucleotides align to TRBD2. V was pared by 5 bases and J by 6 bases, with 13 bases of the junction left unmatched. Germline-derived CDR1 and CDR2 are SGHTA and FQGTGA. The CDR3 has 16 amino acids. The CDR3 loop reads CASSDILASDLNEQFF. CDR3 nucleotides: TGTGCCAGCAGCGATATACTAGCGTCGGATCTCAATGAGCAGTTCTTC.

CDR3 nucleotide sequence: TGTGCCAGCAGCCCCGACAGGGTCCGGGATACGCAGTATTTT. This gives the protein CASSPDRVRDTQYF. The chain carries TRBV6-1 and TRBJ2-3; TRBD1 matches 7 bases. From germline, CDR1 is MNHNS and CDR2 SASEGT. V shed 6 bases and J 6 bases; nucleotides not matched to a gene: 9. CDR3 length equals 14 residues.

This clonotype was seen repeatedly, ten times or more. In DNA form, the CDR3 reads TGCAGCGTTGAACAAGGGACAGGGGAAGCTTTCGGCTATGGCTACACCTTC. Encoded protein: CSVEQGTGEAFGYGYTF. The chain recombines TRBV29-1 with TRBJ1-2; 10 bases fit TRBD1. This CDR3 has 17 amino acids. Per germline, CDR1 SQVTM and CDR2 ANQGSEA. The ends lost 2 bases at V and 4 bases at J; junction bases unmatched: 13.

The V gene is TRBV7-9, the J gene TRBJ2-2, with D maybe TRBD2 (6 bases). This CDR3 has 13 amino acids. V was clipped by 8 bases and J by 2 bases, with 9 bases between them. The germline V gene has CDR1 SEHNR and CDR2 FQNEAQ (reference sequence). Here the CDR3 DNA reads TGTGCCAGCGGGACTGAAAACACCGGGGAGCTGTTTTTT. Its protein product is CASGTENTGELFF.

This clonotype was observed a handful of times. The gene calls are TRBV7-2 and TRBJ2-1; a possible D gene is TRBD2 (6 bases). The CDR3 sequence is 13 residues long. Trimming removed 5 bases from V and 6 bases from J, with 11 bases in between. Germline-derived CDR1 and CDR2 are SGHTA and FQGNSA. In DNA, the CDR3 is TGTGCCAGCAGCAACCGGGACTCCAATGAGCAGTTCTTC. The encoded protein is CASSNRDSNEQFF. The full variable domain, completed using reference TRBV7-2 and TRBJ2-1, is GAGVSQSPSNKVTEKGKDVELRCDPISGHTALYWYRQSLGQGLEFLIYFQGNSAPDKSGLPSDRFSAERTGGSVSTLTIQRTQQEDSAVYLCASSNRDSNEQFFGPGTRLTVL.

V and J are TRBV11-1 and TRBJ2-1, with no clear D. CDR1 SGHAT and CDR2 FQDESV come from the germline V gene (reference sequence). The CDR3 loop spans 13 amino acids. V shed 3 bases and J shed 4 bases, with 7 bases lying between them. CDR3 protein: CASSFGEYNEQFF. The CDR3 nucleotides are TGTGCCAGCAGCTTCGGCGAATACAATGAGCAGTTCTTC. The full variable domain, with the rest looked up from reference TRBV11-1 and TRBJ2-1, is EAEVAQSPRYKITEKSQAVAFWCDPISGHATLYWYRQILGQGPELLVQFQDESVVDDSQLPKDRFSAERLKGVDSTLKIQPAELGDSAMYLCASSFGEYNEQFFGPGTRLTVL.

At least ten counts were recorded for this clonotype. This chain uses TRBV10-3 with TRBJ1-2; unclear D gene. The V and J ends lost 3 bases and 3 bases respectively, with 14 bases between them. CDR3 length: 15 amino acids. Germline V CDR1 and CDR2: ENHRY, SYGVKD. In nucleotides, the CDR3 is TGTGCCATCAGTGACCCAAGCCCCAGGCACTATGGCTACACCTTC. Residues: CAISDPSPRHYGYTF.

This clonotype turned up a few times. The genes are TRBV24-1 and TRBJ1-5; D not resolved. V gave up 4 bases and J gave up 3 bases, with 9 bases separating them. The CDR3 extends over 14 amino acids. Germline loops: CDR1 KGHDR, CDR2 SFDVKD. The CDR3 loop reads CATSDRGINQPQHF. The CDR3 DNA is TGTGCCACCAGTGACCGCGGGATCAATCAGCCCCAGCATTTT.

V and J are TRBV11-2 and TRBJ2-7, with D unresolved. CDR3 length: 13 residues. The germline V gene has CDR1 SGHAT and CDR2 FQNNGV. V lost 3 bases, J lost 1 base, and 7 bases lay in between. The CDR3 region is CASSFSRSYEQYV. In DNA, the CDR3 is TGTGCCAGCAGCTTTAGTAGATCCTACGAGCAGTACGTC.

The chain links TRBV19 to TRBJ2-2, with D tentatively TRBD2 (5 bases). The ends were cut back, 6 bases at V and 1 base at J, with 12 bases in the middle. The length of the CDR3 is 15 residues. The V gene's germline CDR1 is LNHDA and CDR2 SQIVND (reference sequence). The DNA for the CDR3 is TGTGCCAGTAGCCCGGGGTCACAGAACACCGGGGAGCTGTTTTTT. It yields the protein CASSPGSQNTGELFF.

This clonotype was seen only a few times. The V gene is TRBV6-1, the J gene TRBJ1-1; 7 nucleotides match TRBD1. CDR1 MNHNS and CDR2 SASEGT come from the germline V gene. This CDR3 spans 13 amino acids. V shed 7 bases and J 6 bases; nucleotides not matched to a gene: 8. The CDR3 DNA follows: TGTGCCAGCACCCTAGGGACAGTCCCTGAAGCTTTCTTT. It specifies CASTLGTVPEAFF.

The V and J genes are TRBV6-6 and TRBJ1-5, with D perhaps TRBD1 (5 bases). The CDR3 is 13 residues long. With 3 bases removed from V and 4 bases from J, the gap between germline ends came to 7 bases. The germline CDR1 and CDR2 sequences are MNHNY and SVGAGI (reference sequence). The chain's CDR3 is CASSYDSNQPQHF. The CDR3 nucleotides read TGTGCCAGCAGTTATGACAGTAATCAGCCCCAGCATTTT.

The rearrangement joins TRBV10-2 to TRBJ2-4, with D possibly being TRBD1 (5 bases). Trimming pared 4 bases from V and 6 bases from J, leaving 7 bases between. The CDR3 has 12 residues. CDR1 is WSHSY, CDR2 SAAADI, per germline. In DNA, the CDR3 is TGCGCCAGCAGTGCAGGGCCAAACATTCAGTACTTC. It specifies CASSAGPNIQYF.

This clonotype was detected a few times. J is TRBJ1-1 and V is TRBV20-1; D uncertain. Germline CDR1 and CDR2: DFQATT and SNEGSKA (reference sequence). The CDR3 sequence is 14 residues long. V was cut by 0 bases and J by 3 bases, with 11 bases left in between. The DNA of the CDR3 is TGCAGTGCTAGAGACCGGGTGGTGTACACTGAAGCTTTCTTT. Encoded protein: CSARDRVVYTEAFF.

This clonotype has just a few counts. The chain couples TRBV18 to TRBJ1-2; D might be TRBD1 (5 bases). Germline lookup yields CDR1 KGHSH and CDR2 LQKENI. This CDR3 has 14 amino acids. Deletions cut 5 bases from V and 5 bases from J, with 15 bases between. CDR3 in amino acids: CASSSEGPRYGYTF. The CDR3 coding sequence is TGTGCCAGCTCATCGGAGGGACCTAGATATGGCTACACCTTC. The full variable domain, its missing parts supplied by reference TRBV18 and TRBJ1-2, is NAGVMQNPRHLVRRRGQEARLRCSPMKGHSHVYWYRQLPEEGLKFMVYLQKENIIDESGMPKERFSAEFPKEGPSILRIQQVVRGDSAAYFCASSSEGPRYGYTFGSGTRLTVV.

The chain is built from TRBV19 and TRBJ1-1; 9 bases agree with TRBD1. CDR1 LNHDA and CDR2 SQIVND come from the germline V gene (reference sequence). The ends lost 3 bases at V and 2 bases at J; junction bases unmatched: 4. This CDR3 contains 15 residues. CDR3 in DNA: TGTGCCAGTAGTATTGGGACAGGGCTTAACACTGAAGCTTTCTTT. Translating it yields CASSIGTGLNTEAFF.

This clonotype was counted only a few times. The chain uses TRBV12-1 and TRBJ1-5; TRBD1, the D gene given by the table, was not confirmed from the DNA. TRBV12-1 is a known pseudogene. The CDR3 contains 19 residues. The DNA of the CDR3 is TGTGCCAGCAGCCAACTCCAGGGATTTTGGCTCGGTGAAGATCAGCCCCAGCATTTT. Protein product: CASSQLQGFWLGEDQPQHF.

This clonotype came up a few times. The chain combines TRBV29-1 with TRBJ2-3; 14 bases are a match to TRBD2. The CDR3 is 15 residues long. V was clipped by 6 bases and J by 5 bases; unmatched bases: 7. The germline CDR1 and CDR2 sequences are SQVTM and ANQGSEA. The CDR3 nucleotides read TGCAGCGTCCTTCGACTAGCGGGGGGGCAAGATACGCAGTATTTT. Residues: CSVLRLAGGQDTQYF.

This clonotype was observed a few times. This chain joins TRBV2 and TRBJ1-1; D not resolved. This CDR3 is 15 amino acids long. The germline V gene encodes CDR1 SNHLY and CDR2 FYNNEI. The ends were cut back, 7 bases at V and 0 bases at J, with 15 bases in the middle. The chain's CDR3 is CASTVGSNMNTEAFF. CDR3 coding DNA: TGTGCCAGCACTGTGGGATCAAACATGAACACTGAAGCTTTCTTT. Full variable domain (outside the CDR3, taken from reference TRBV2 and TRBJ1-1): EPEVTQTPSHQVTQMGQEVILRCVPISNHLYFYWYRQILGQKVEFLVSFYNNEISEKSEIFDDQFSVERPDGSNFTLKIRSTKLEDSAMYFCASTVGSNMNTEAFFGQGTRLTVV.

This clonotype has ten or more counts. The CDR3 DNA is TGTGCCAGCAGCCTGGGACAGGGAAGAGGTAACTATGGCTACACCTTC. Encoded protein: CASSLGQGRGNYGYTF. The chain links TRBV12-3 or TRBV12-4 to TRBJ1-2; 9 bases match TRBD1. V dropped 6 bases and J dropped 1; count of bases not matched to a gene: 9. CDR3 length: 16 residues.